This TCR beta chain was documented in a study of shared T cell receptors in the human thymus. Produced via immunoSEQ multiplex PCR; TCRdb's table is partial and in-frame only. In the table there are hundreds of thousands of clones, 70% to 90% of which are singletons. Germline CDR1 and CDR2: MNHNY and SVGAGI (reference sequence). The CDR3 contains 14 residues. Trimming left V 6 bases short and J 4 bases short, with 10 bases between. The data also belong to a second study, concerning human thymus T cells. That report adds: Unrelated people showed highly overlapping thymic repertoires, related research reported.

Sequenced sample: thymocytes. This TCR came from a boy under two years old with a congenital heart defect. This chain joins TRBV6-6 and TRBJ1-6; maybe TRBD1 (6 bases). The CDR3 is CASRKQGYNSPLHF. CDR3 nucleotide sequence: TGTGCCAGCAGAAAACAGGGTTATAATTCACCCCTCCACTTT.